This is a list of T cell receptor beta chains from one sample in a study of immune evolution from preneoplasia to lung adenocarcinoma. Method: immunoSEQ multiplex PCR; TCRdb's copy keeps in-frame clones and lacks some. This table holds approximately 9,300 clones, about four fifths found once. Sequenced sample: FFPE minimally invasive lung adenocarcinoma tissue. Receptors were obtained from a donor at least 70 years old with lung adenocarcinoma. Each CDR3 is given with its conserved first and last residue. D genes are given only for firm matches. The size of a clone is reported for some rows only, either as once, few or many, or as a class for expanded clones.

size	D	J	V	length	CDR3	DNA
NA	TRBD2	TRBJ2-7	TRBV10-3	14	CAISDRLADYEQYF	TGTGCCATCAGTGACCGACTAGCGGACTACGAGCAGTACTTC
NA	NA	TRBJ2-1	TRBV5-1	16	CASSYTGEPSYNEQFF	TGCGCCAGCAGCTATACAGGAGAGCCCTCCTACAATGAGCAGTTCTTC
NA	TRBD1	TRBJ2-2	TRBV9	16	CASSVDSGGYTGELFF	TGTGCCAGCAGCGTAGATTCAGGGGGCTACACCGGGGAGCTGTTTTTT
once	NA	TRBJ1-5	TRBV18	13	CASSPSPGQPQHF	TGTGCCAGCTCACCCTCGCCCGGGCAGCCCCAGCATTTT
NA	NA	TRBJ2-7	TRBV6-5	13	CASSYSSLHEQYF	TGTGCCAGCAGTTACTCGAGTCTACACGAGCAGTACTTC
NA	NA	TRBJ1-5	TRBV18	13	CASSPTTGQPQHF	TGTGCCAGCTCACCAACGACGGGCCAGCCCCAGCATTTT
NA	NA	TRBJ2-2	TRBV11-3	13	CASSFGVTGELFF	TGTGCCAGCAGCTTCGGGGTCACCGGGGAGCTGTTTTTT
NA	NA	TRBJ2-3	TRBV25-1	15	CASSAIGTFTDTQYF	TGTGCCAGCAGTGCTATTGGGACTTTCACAGATACGCAGTATTTT
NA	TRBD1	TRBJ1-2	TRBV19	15	CASNNPGQGVYGYTF	TGTGCCAGTAACAACCCCGGACAGGGGGTCTATGGCTACACCTTC
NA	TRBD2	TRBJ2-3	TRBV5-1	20	CASSPGLAGVATGSTDTQYF	TGCGCCAGCAGCCCGGGACTAGCGGGAGTGGCTACCGGGAGCACAGATACGCAGTATTTT
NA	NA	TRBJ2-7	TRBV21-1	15	CASSARDRCSYEQYF	TGTGCCAGCAGCGCGAGGGACAGGTGTTCCTACGAGCAGTACTTC
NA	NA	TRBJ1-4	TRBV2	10	CASSLSQLFF	TGTGCCAGCAGCCTGAGCCAACTGTTTTTT
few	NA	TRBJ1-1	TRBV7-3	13	CASSLIGDTEAFF	TGTGCCAGCAGCCTCATAGGGGACACTGAAGCTTTCTTT
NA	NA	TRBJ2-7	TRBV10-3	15	CAISNRGGIGYEQYF	TGTGCCATCAGTAACAGGGGGGGTATAGGCTACGAGCAGTACTTC
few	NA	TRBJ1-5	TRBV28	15	CASSSDTRKDQPQHF	TGTGCCAGCAGTTCGGACACCCGAAAGGATCAGCCCCAGCATTTT
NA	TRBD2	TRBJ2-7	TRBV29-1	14	CSVLPGTSRAVQYF	TGCAGCGTCCTTCCCGGGACTAGCCGGGCAGTGCAGTACTTC
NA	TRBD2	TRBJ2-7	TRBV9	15	CASSSSGSIFDEQYF	TGTGCCAGCAGCTCCAGCGGGAGCATCTTTGACGAGCAGTACTTC
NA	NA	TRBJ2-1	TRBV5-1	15	CASSPAGPSYNEQFF	TGCGCCAGCAGCCCTGCGGGTCCCTCCTACAATGAGCAGTTCTTC
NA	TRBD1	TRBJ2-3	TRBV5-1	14	CASSGGQPTDTQYF	TGCGCCAGCAGCGGGGGACAGCCCACAGATACGCAGTATTTT
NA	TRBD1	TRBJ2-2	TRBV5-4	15	CASSLRDRNTGELFF	TGTGCCAGCAGCTTGAGGGACAGGAACACCGGGGAGCTGTTTTTT
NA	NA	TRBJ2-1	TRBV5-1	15	CASSPRDRPYNEQFF	TGCGCCAGCAGCCCGCGGGACAGACCCTACAATGAGCAGTTCTTC
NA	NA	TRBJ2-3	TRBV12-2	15	CASRSGLAGADTQYF	TGTGCAAGTCGCTCCGGACTAGCAGGGGCAGATACGCAGTATTTT
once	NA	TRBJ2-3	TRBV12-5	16	CASAQYTAGSTDTQYF	TGTGCTAGTGCCCAATACACCGCCGGGAGCACAGATACGCAGTATTTT
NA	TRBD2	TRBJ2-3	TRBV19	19	CASSIKPRTSGPFTDTQYF	TGTGCCAGTAGTATTAAACCTCGGACTAGCGGGCCCTTCACAGATACGCAGTATTTT
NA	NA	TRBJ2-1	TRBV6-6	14	CASSYSDTRNEQFF	TGTGCCAGCAGTTACTCGGACACCCGCAATGAGCAGTTCTTC
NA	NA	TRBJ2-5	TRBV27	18	CASRDRAGDQRERETQYF	TGTGCCAGCAGAGACAGGGCCGGTGACCAGCGGGAGAGGGAGACCCAGTACTTC
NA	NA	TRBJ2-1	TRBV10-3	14	CAISESGRQQEEFF	TGTGCCATCAGTGAGTCGGGTAGGCAGCAGGAAGAGTTCTTC
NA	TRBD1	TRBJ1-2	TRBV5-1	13	CASSFQDRDGYTF	TGCGCCAGCAGCTTCCAAGACAGGGACGGCTACACCTTC
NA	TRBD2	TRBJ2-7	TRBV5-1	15	CASSYSGSRSYEQYF	TGCGCCAGCAGCTATAGCGGGAGTAGGTCCTACGAGCAGTACTTC
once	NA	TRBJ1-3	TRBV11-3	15	CASSQGRGFGNTIYF	TGTGCCAGCAGCCAGGGACGGGGGTTCGGAAACACCATATATTTT
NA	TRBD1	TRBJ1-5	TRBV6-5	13	CASKQGAAQPQHF	TGTGCCAGCAAACAGGGGGCAGCTCAGCCCCAGCATTTT
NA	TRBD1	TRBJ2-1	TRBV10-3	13	CAISWDRVNEQFF	TGTGCCATCAGTTGGGACAGGGTGAATGAGCAGTTCTTC
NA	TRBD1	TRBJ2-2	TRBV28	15	CASSPPTGGPGELFF	TGTGCCAGCAGTCCTCCGACAGGGGGCCCCGGGGAGCTGTTTTTT
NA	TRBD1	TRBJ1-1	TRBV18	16	CASSPLQGAGNTEAFF	TGTGCCAGCTCACCACTCCAGGGGGCCGGGAACACTGAAGCTTTCTTT
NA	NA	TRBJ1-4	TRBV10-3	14	CAISEGTTNEKLFF	TGTGCCATCAGTGAAGGGACGACTAATGAAAAACTGTTTTTT
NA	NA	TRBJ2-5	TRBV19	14	CASSIASAQETQYF	TGTGCCAGTAGTATCGCCAGCGCTCAAGAGACCCAGTACTTC
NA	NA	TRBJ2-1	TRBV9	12	CASSLTPNEQFF	TGTGCCAGCAGCCTAACTCCAAATGAGCAGTTCTTC
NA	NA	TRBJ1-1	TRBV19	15	CASSILPEANTEAFF	TGTGCCAGTAGTATCCTTCCGGAGGCGAACACTGAAGCTTTCTTT
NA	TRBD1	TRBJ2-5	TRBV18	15	CASSRRTGNQETQYF	TGTGCCAGCTCACGCAGGACAGGGAACCAAGAGACCCAGTACTTC
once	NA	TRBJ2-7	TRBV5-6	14	CASSLTVADYEQYF	TGTGCCAGCAGCTTGACGGTTGCGGACTACGAGCAGTACTTC
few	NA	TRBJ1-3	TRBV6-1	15	CASTAAGGAGNTIYF	TGTGCCAGCACCGCAGCGGGGGGTGCGGGAAACACCATATATTTT
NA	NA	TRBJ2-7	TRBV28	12	CASSQLSYEQYF	TGTGCCAGCAGCCAACTGTCCTACGAGCAGTACTTC